The 32 T cell receptor beta chains below all came from one sample that was sequenced in a study of control samples from healthy donors and cancer patients. The data were produced by immunoSEQ multiplex PCR, yet TCRdb's version contains in-frame clones alone and is incomplete. The sample shows tens of thousands of clones, about 85% of them seen only once. The material sequenced was blood. The receptor source for this set is a woman in her 70s in good health.

The CDR3 nucleotides are TGTGCCAGCAGCCAAGACCGACCCGGGACAGGAGTAGATACGCAGTATTTT. It encodes CASSQDRPGTGVDTQYF. V usage is TRBV14 and J usage is TRBJ2-3, with 8 bases identical to TRBD1. Germline V gives CDR1 SGHDN, CDR2 FVKESK. The CDR3 totals 17 residues. With V trimmed by 0 bases and J by 5 bases, 10 bases remained unmatched.

The V call is TRBV19, the J call TRBJ1-2; 7 nucleotides line up with TRBD1. The CDR3 is 14 residues long. The ends lost 8 bases at V and 0 bases at J; junction bases unmatched: 6. The germline CDR1 and CDR2 sequences are LNHDA and SQIVND (reference sequence). CDR3 sequence: CASSGTAANYGYTF. Here the CDR3 DNA reads TGTGCCAGTTCCGGGACAGCAGCTAACTATGGCTACACCTTC.

V gene TRBV28 combines with J gene TRBJ1-2; a possible D gene is TRBD1 (5 bases). The CDR3 extends over 12 amino acids. Germline V gene sequence: CDR1 MDHEN, CDR2 SYDVKM. Trimming pared 3 bases from V and 6 bases from J, leaving 8 bases between. Here the CDR3 reads CASSFKTDGYTF. The CDR3 bases are TGTGCCAGCAGTTTTAAGACAGATGGCTACACCTTC.

CDR3 sequence: CASTGYLREQYF. CDR3 bases: TGTGCCAGCACAGGGTATCTACGGGAGCAGTACTTC. The chain links TRBV6-6 to TRBJ2-7, with D tentatively TRBD1 (5 bases). Trimming cost V 7 bases and J 7 bases, with 14 bases left between them. The length of the CDR3 is 12 residues. CDR1 is MNHNY and CDR2 is SVGAGI in the germline V gene (reference sequence).

The chain is built from TRBV6-1 and TRBJ1-6; a weak D match, TRBD1 (5 bases). Germline values: CDR1 MNHNS, CDR2 SASEGT. This CDR3 comprises 13 residues. Trimming pared 0 bases from V and 14 bases from J, leaving 11 bases between. The CDR3 nucleotides are TGTGCCAGCAGTGAAGCGCAGGGAGAGGCCCTCCACTTT. Protein product: CASSEAQGEALHF.

This clone was observed a single time. This chain connects TRBV30 to TRBJ1-6; D is possibly TRBD1 (6 bases). CDR3 length: 18 amino acids. V was trimmed by 0 bases and J by 6 bases, leaving 21 bases between them. CDR1 is GTSNPN, CDR2 SVGIG, per germline (reference sequence). The CDR3 sequence: CAWSVPSSLRTVNSPLHF. The CDR3 region has the DNA TGTGCCTGGAGTGTACCTTCGTCTCTACGGACAGTTAATTCACCCCTCCACTTT.

This sequence joins TRBV10-3 and TRBJ2-7; D not resolved. Germline CDR1 reads ENHRY; CDR2 reads SYGVKD. The CDR3 has 15 residues. V lost 0 bases, J lost 0 bases, and 9 bases lay in between. CDR3 coding DNA: TGTGCCATCAGTGAGTCGCTCGGCGCCTCCTACGAGCAGTACTTC. Residues: CAISESLGASYEQYF.

The chain couples TRBV10-1 to TRBJ2-2; D perhaps matches TRBD2 (6 bases). The germline V gene has CDR1 WNHNN and CDR2 SYGVQD (reference sequence). This CDR3 has 11 residues. V gave up 9 bases and J gave up 6 bases, with 8 bases separating them. The CDR3, as DNA: TGCGCCAGTCGGGGGTCCGGGGAGCTGTTTTTT. Its translation: CASRGSGELFF.

The sample holds a few counts of this clone. The chain carries TRBV9 and TRBJ2-2; perhaps TRBD1 as D (6 bases). Trimming left V 0 bases short and J 6 bases short, with 15 bases between. This CDR3 is 16 amino acids long. From germline, CDR1 is SGDLS and CDR2 YYNGEE. In DNA form, the CDR3 reads TGTGCCAGCAGCGTAGTGCTAAGCTCAGGGGCCGGGGAGCTGTTTTTT. This encodes CASSVVLSSGAGELFF.

The rearrangement links TRBV5-5 to TRBJ1-1; possible D gene TRBD1, 5 bases. The V gene lost 0 bases and the J gene lost 1 base, with 16 bases spanning the gap. Germline-derived CDR1 and CDR2 are SGHKS and YYEKEE (reference sequence). This CDR3 has 17 residues. The CDR3 DNA reads TGTGCCAGCAGCTTGGAGGCAGGGTTTGACGGGAACACTGAAGCTTTCTTT. Its translation: CASSLEAGFDGNTEAFF.

This chain joins TRBV28 and TRBJ1-2, with D possibly TRBD1 on 5 matching bases. Germline loops: CDR1 MDHEN, CDR2 SYDVKM. Deletions cut 1 base from V and 14 bases from J, with 17 bases between. There are 13 residues in the CDR3. CDR3 bases: TGTGCCAGCAGTTTATCCCCAGATCCACAGGAAACCTTC. Translating it yields CASSLSPDPQETF.

This chain links TRBV5-4 with TRBJ2-7; D may match TRBD1 or TRBD2 (6 bases each). This CDR3 contains 17 residues. CDR1 and CDR2 (germline): SGHNT, YYREEE (reference sequence). V was shortened by 0 bases and J by 3 bases, with 19 bases between the two germline ends. The CDR3 reads CASSLAGGAGVFYEQYF. The CDR3, as DNA: TGTGCCAGCAGCTTGGCCGGCGGGGCAGGGGTTTTCTACGAGCAGTACTTC.

This clone has more than one count but fewer than ten. The chain combines TRBV29-1 with TRBJ1-1; a possible D gene is TRBD1 (6 bases). Trimming stripped 6 bases from V and 4 bases from J, with 12 bases between. The CDR3 runs to 12 residues. Germline-derived CDR1 and CDR2 are SQVTM and ANQGSEA. In DNA form, the CDR3 reads TGCAGCGTGTCCAGGGGTCCCACTGAAGCTTTCTTT. Amino acids: CSVSRGPTEAFF.

The chain is built from TRBV6-2 or TRBV6-3 and TRBJ1-5; D may be TRBD1 (5 bases). The CDR3 has 19 amino acids. Trimming took 0 bases from V and 0 from J, leaving 18 bases between them. The germline gives CDR1 MNHEY, CDR2 SVGEGT. CDR3 amino acids: CASSYSYYDSERSNQPQHF. CDR3 nucleotide sequence: TGTGCCAGCAGTTACTCCTATTATGACAGTGAACGTAGCAATCAGCCCCAGCATTTT.

This chain connects TRBV2 to TRBJ2-5, with 8 bases matching TRBD1. Germline CDR1 is SNHLY and CDR2 is FYNNEI. Germline trimming cut 6 bases from V and 3 bases from J; bases unmatched to any gene: 6. The CDR3 contains 14 residues. CDR3 in amino acids: CASRPTGAEETQYF. The CDR3 nucleotides read TGTGCCAGCAGACCGACAGGGGCCGAAGAGACCCAGTACTTC.

The J gene is TRBJ1-2, the V gene TRBV27; D is ambiguous. Germline V lookup: CDR1 MNHEY, CDR2 SMNVEV (reference sequence). Trimming pared 3 bases from V and 3 bases from J, leaving 8 bases between. There are 13 residues in the CDR3. In DNA, the CDR3 is TGTGCCAGCAGTTTTAGCAGAGACTATGGCTACACCTTC. Protein sequence: CASSFSRDYGYTF.

The V and J genes are TRBV2 and TRBJ2-7, with D possibly called TRBD1 or TRBD2 (7 bases each). Per the germline V gene, CDR1 is SNHLY and CDR2 is FYNNEI. The CDR3 extends over 14 amino acids. V was clipped by 8 bases and J by 2 bases, with 16 bases between them. The CDR3 sequence is CASGGDRPTYEQYF. CDR3 bases: TGTGCCAGCGGGGGGGACAGACCCACCTACGAGCAGTACTTC.

This clone was detected only once. J is TRBJ1-3 and V is TRBV9, with D tentatively TRBD1 (5 bases). Germline V gene lookup returns CDR1 SGDLS and CDR2 YYNGEE. Trimming pared 0 bases from V and 0 bases from J, leaving 16 bases between. CDR3 size: 18 residues. The CDR3 DNA reads TGTGCCAGCAGCGTAGTGGCTGACAGCGTTAGCTCTGGAAACACCATATATTTT. Amino acid sequence: CASSVVADSVSSGNTIYF.

The chain couples TRBV18 to TRBJ1-2, with no clear D. CDR3 length: 14 amino acids. Germline CDR1 and CDR2: KGHSH and LQKENI. Deletions cut 2 bases from V and 4 bases from J, with 11 bases between. The CDR3: CASSPEGEGYGYTF. The CDR3 bases are TGTGCCAGCTCACCAGAGGGTGAAGGCTATGGCTACACCTTC.

The rearrangement uses TRBV28 and TRBJ1-1, with TRBD1 identical over 10 bases. Germline values: CDR1 MDHEN, CDR2 SYDVKM. Trimming removed 8 bases from V and 5 bases from J; junction bases left unmatched: 5. This CDR3 has 13 residues. CDR3 in DNA: TGTGCCAGCCAGGGACAGGGGACAACTGAAGCTTTCTTT. Translated, it gives CASQGQGTTEAFF.

This clone showed up just once. The chain's CDR3 is CASSTPTTSVYTGELFF. The DNA for the CDR3 is TGTGCCAGTAGTACCCCGACGACTAGCGTATACACCGGGGAGCTGTTTTTT. V and J are TRBV19 and TRBJ2-2; 8 bases fit TRBD2. V trimming: 4 bases; J trimming: 3 bases; junction bases outside the gene matches: 10. The length of the CDR3 is 17 residues. Per germline, CDR1 LNHDA and CDR2 SQIVND (reference sequence). The complete variable domain, with remaining parts taken from reference TRBV19 and TRBJ2-2, reads DGGITQSPKYLFRKEGQNVTLSCEQNLNHDAMYWYRQDPGQGLRLIYYSQIVNDFQKGDIAEGYSVSREKKESFPLTVTSAQKNPTAFYLCASSTPTTSVYTGELFFGEGSRLTVL.

This clone has just a few counts. V is TRBV7-8 and J is TRBJ1-1; D ambiguous. This CDR3 comprises 13 residues. Germline V gives CDR1 SGHVS, CDR2 FQNEAQ. Between the trimmed V and J ends, which lost 1 base and 4 bases, there was a span of 7 bases. The CDR3 region is CASSLGGGTEAFF. The DNA for the CDR3 is TGTGCCAGCAGCTTAGGGGGTGGCACTGAAGCTTTCTTT.

CDR3 loop: CAHGQASSYEQYF. In DNA, the CDR3 is TGTGCCCACGGACAGGCGAGCTCCTACGAGCAGTACTTC. The gene calls are TRBV30 and TRBJ2-7; 7 nucleotides agree with TRBD1. The ends lost 8 bases at V and 0 bases at J; junction bases unmatched: 7. Germline CDR1 reads GTSNPN; CDR2 reads SVGIG (reference sequence). The CDR3 runs 13 residues.

The chain has TRBV6-1 and TRBJ2-7, with D possibly called TRBD1 or TRBD2 (5 bases each). Deletions cut 3 bases from V and 0 bases from J, with 12 bases between. The germline V gene encodes CDR1 MNHNS and CDR2 SASEGT. CDR3 length equals 15 residues. CDR3 sequence reads: CASSDVDGTSYEQYF. CDR3 in DNA: TGTGCCAGCAGTGACGTAGACGGGACCTCCTACGAGCAGTACTTC.

V gene TRBV19 combines with J gene TRBJ1-6, with a possible D match to TRBD1 (5 bases). This CDR3 is built from 15 residues. The germline gives CDR1 LNHDA, CDR2 SQIVND (reference sequence). V shed 7 bases and J shed 7 bases, with 17 bases lying between them. As DNA, the CDR3 is TGTGCCAGTACTCTCGGGGGTGTGGGCAATTCACCCCTCCACTTT. This codes for CASTLGGVGNSPLHF.

On this clone itself: The sample holds other DNA sequences that translate to the same CDR3. The genes are TRBV27 and TRBJ1-1; D is uncertain. The germline CDR1 and CDR2 sequences are MNHEY and SMNVEV (reference sequence). The CDR3 length is 13 residues. The V gene lost 5 bases and the J gene lost 1 base, with 8 bases spanning the gap. The CDR3 reads CASSLQGNTEAFF. The DNA of the CDR3 is TGTGCCAGCAGTCTACAAGGGAACACTGAAGCTTTCTTT.

About this clone: An end of the junction does not agree with germline; a read error may underlie this. V and J are TRBV7-7 and TRBJ2-3; D is perhaps TRBD2 (6 bases). CDR1 is SSHAT and CDR2 is FNYEAQ in the germline V gene (reference sequence). This CDR3 region has 15 residues. CDR3: CASSFSTGGTDTQYF. In DNA form, the CDR3 reads TGTGCTAGCAGCTTCAGTACGGGGGGCACAGATACGCAGTATTTT.

The chain recombines TRBV4-3 with TRBJ1-4; no reliable D call. Germline V CDR1 and CDR2: LGHNA, YSLEER. CDR3 size: 15 residues. Trimming took off 1 base at V and 5 bases at J, with 11 bases between the two ends. The CDR3 is CASSQAWGSNEKLFF. As DNA, the CDR3 is TGCGCCAGCAGCCAAGCCTGGGGATCGAATGAAAAACTGTTTTTT.

The chain couples TRBV9 to TRBJ2-5; 10 bases agree with TRBD2. This CDR3 has 16 amino acids. V gave up 1 base and J gave up 5 bases; unmatched junction bases: 8. Germline V gives CDR1 SGDLS, CDR2 YYNGEE. CDR3 DNA: TGTGCCAGCAGCGTATCCAGCGGGAGGGCTGGGGAGACCCAGTACTTC. Amino acids: CASSVSSGRAGETQYF.

J is TRBJ1-1 and V is TRBV5-1, with 8 bases aligning to TRBD1. V was clipped by 7 bases and J by 3 bases; unmatched bases: 8. This CDR3 spans 14 amino acids. CDR1 is SGHRS, CDR2 YFSETQ, per germline. CDR3 sequence reads: CASGQGAGDTEAFF. DNA of the CDR3: TGCGCCAGCGGGCAGGGGGCAGGGGACACTGAAGCTTTCTTT.

In regard to this clone: The junction departs from the called germline gene at one end, perhaps through a read error. V gene TRBV5-6 combines with J gene TRBJ1-6, with a weak D call TRBD1 (5 bases). The CDR3 contains 16 residues. The germline V gene encodes CDR1 SGHDT and CDR2 YYEEEE. The CDR3 spells CASRLGGMAYNSPLHF. CDR3 coding DNA: TGTGCCAGCAGGTTGGGGGGTATGGCCTATAATTCACCCCTCCACTTT.

The rearrangement uses TRBV28 and TRBJ1-2, with a weak D call TRBD1 (6 bases). Germline V gives CDR1 MDHEN, CDR2 SYDVKM. V shed 10 bases and J shed 1 base, with 22 bases lying between them. The CDR3 length is 16 residues. As DNA, the CDR3 is TGTGCCACCCAAATCCTGGGGGGCGCGATTAACTATGGCTACACCTTC. Translated: CATQILGGAINYGYTF.